The 14 T cell receptor beta chains below all came from one sample that was sequenced in a study of CD8 T cells in Susac syndrome. An input of 0.5 to 1 ug of RNA was subjected to reverse transcription using random hexamers. MiXCR, applied by TCRdb to the immunoSEQ multiplex PCR reads, yields one record per CDR3 protein. The data show about 94,000 distinct CDR3 sequences, over 90% seen once. The sample taken for sequencing was CD4+ T cells from PBMCs. The receptors were sampled from a human donor with Susac syndrome.

The chain is built from TRBV10-3 and TRBJ2-1; possible D gene TRBD2, 7 bases. Germline V gene lookup returns CDR1 ENHRY and CDR2 SYGVKD. The CDR3 totals 14 residues. Trimming left V 6 bases short and J 6 bases short, with 15 bases between. The CDR3 DNA follows: TGTGCCATCAGGGCCCTAGGGGGGGGCAATGAGCAGTTCTTC. It encodes CAIRALGGGNEQFF.

This chain joins TRBV3-1 and TRBJ2-3; TRBD2 might be the D (5 bases). This CDR3 has 17 amino acids. V lost 0 bases and J 2 bases, leaving 15 bases between the germline ends. The germline V gene has CDR1 LGHDT and CDR2 YNNKEL (reference sequence). CDR3 region: CASSQESRSGYTDTQYF. In DNA form, the CDR3 reads TGTGCCAGCAGCCAAGAGAGCAGGAGCGGCTACACAGATACGCAGTATTTT.

This chain connects TRBV12-3 or TRBV12-4 to TRBJ1-5; 9 nucleotides line up with TRBD1. The CDR3 consists of 15 residues. Trimming cost V 4 bases and J 6 bases; bases outside gene matches: 7. CDR3 loop: CASSSTGGGGQPQHF. The CDR3 DNA follows: TGTGCCAGCAGTTCCACAGGGGGCGGGGGTCAGCCCCAGCATTTT.

This sequence joins TRBV20-1 and TRBJ2-2, with TRBD2 as a possible D gene (6 bases). CDR1 is DFQATT, CDR2 SNEGSKA, per germline (reference sequence). Trimming cost V 6 bases and J 3 bases, with 17 bases left between them. This CDR3 comprises 15 residues. CDR3 in amino acids: CSAQAGRGYTGELFF. CDR3 in DNA: TGCAGTGCACAGGCGGGGCGGGGTTACACCGGGGAGCTGTTTTTT.

This rearrangement joins TRBV28 to TRBJ1-5; TRBD1 might be the D (6 bases). V lost 5 bases, J lost 7 bases, and 18 bases lay in between. This CDR3 contains 15 residues. Per the germline V gene, CDR1 is MDHEN and CDR2 is SYDVKM. The CDR3 here is CASSLLQGSGQPQHF. CDR3 bases: TGTGCCAGCAGTCTGCTACAGGGTTCAGGCCAGCCCCAGCATTTT.

This clonotype was observed a handful of times. This chain links TRBV9 with TRBJ2-5; D is unresolved. CDR3 length equals 9 residues. Germline V lookup: CDR1 SGDLS, CDR2 YYNGEE. Between the trimmed V and J ends, which lost 7 bases and 5 bases, there was a span of 3 bases. CDR3 region: CASGETQYF. As DNA, the CDR3 is TGTGCCAGCGGCGAGACCCAGTACTTC.

V and J are TRBV4-2 and TRBJ2-3; 8 nucleotides agree with TRBD2. The CDR3 covers 16 residues. V lost 4 bases, J lost 2 bases, and 8 bases stayed unmatched. CDR1 and CDR2 from the germline V gene are LGHNA and YNFKEQ. The CDR3 reads CASSPEERGITDTQYF. The CDR3 nucleotides read TGTGCCAGCAGCCCCGAAGAGCGGGGGATCACAGATACGCAGTATTTT.

V gene TRBV29-1 combines with J gene TRBJ2-3; D is possibly TRBD1 (7 bases). The CDR3 is made up of 13 amino acids. Germline CDR1 SQVTM, CDR2 ANQGSEA. The CDR3 loop is CIGGGHRPDTQYF. The CDR3 DNA reads TGCATCGGAGGGGGCCATCGTCCAGATACGCAGTATTTT.

The chain recombines TRBV30 with TRBJ2-6; D unresolved. The V gene lost 7 bases and the J gene lost 1 base, with 20 bases spanning the gap. The V gene's germline CDR1 is GTSNPN and CDR2 SVGIG (reference sequence). The CDR3 extends over 17 amino acids. CDR3 amino acids: CASDVEKGWSGANVLTF. CDR3 DNA: TGTGCCTCGGACGTCGAAAAAGGGTGGTCTGGGGCCAACGTCCTGACTTTC. Full variable domain (outside the CDR3, taken from reference TRBV30 and TRBJ2-6): SQTIHQWPATLVQPVGSPLSLECTVEGTSNPNLYWYRQAAGRGLQLLFYSVGIGQISSEVPQNLSASRPQDRQFILSSKKLLLSDSGFYLCASDVEKGWSGANVLTFGAGSRLTVL.

This chain uses TRBV6-6 with TRBJ2-7, with unresolved D. Germline CDR1 is MNHNY and CDR2 is SVGAGI (reference sequence). V lost 2 bases to trimming and J lost 5 bases, with 10 bases between them. The CDR3 length is 13 residues. The CDR3 is CASSYGRMDEQYF. In nucleotides, the CDR3 is TGTGCCAGCAGTTACGGCAGGATGGACGAGCAGTACTTC.

V is TRBV12-3 or TRBV12-4 and J is TRBJ2-7, with a possible D match to TRBD1 (5 bases). With 0 bases removed from V and 3 bases from J, the gap between germline ends came to 12 bases. This CDR3 is 15 amino acids long. CDR3 sequence: CASSLALGQVYEQYF. In DNA, the CDR3 is TGTGCCAGCAGTTTAGCGCTGGGGCAGGTCTACGAGCAGTACTTC.

CDR3 nucleotide sequence: TGTGCCTGGAGTGTACATGGGACAGGGGGCTTGGAGACCCAGTACTTC. Translating it yields CAWSVHGTGGLETQYF. This rearrangement joins TRBV30 to TRBJ2-5; 12 nucleotides line up with TRBD1. The V and J ends lost 0 bases and 5 bases, in that order; junction bases with no gene match: 7. CDR1 and CDR2 from the germline V gene are GTSNPN and SVGIG (reference sequence). The CDR3 has 16 residues.

This chain links TRBV12-3 or TRBV12-4 with TRBJ2-3; D perhaps matches TRBD2 (6 bases). Trimming removed 6 bases from V and 6 bases from J, with 16 bases in between. The CDR3 covers 14 residues. The CDR3 DNA is TGTGCCAGCAGGGCCGGGAGCGACGGGGATACGCAGTATTTT. Translating it yields CASRAGSDGDTQYF.

V and J are TRBV4-3 and TRBJ2-1; D is possibly TRBD1 (5 bases). This CDR3 is built from 16 residues. Germline-derived CDR1 and CDR2 are LGHNA and YSLEER. V lost 0 bases and J lost 5, with 14 bases in between. CDR3 region: CASSQDQGPVNNEQFF. The DNA of the CDR3 is TGCGCCAGCAGCCAAGATCAGGGCCCAGTCAACAATGAGCAGTTCTTC.